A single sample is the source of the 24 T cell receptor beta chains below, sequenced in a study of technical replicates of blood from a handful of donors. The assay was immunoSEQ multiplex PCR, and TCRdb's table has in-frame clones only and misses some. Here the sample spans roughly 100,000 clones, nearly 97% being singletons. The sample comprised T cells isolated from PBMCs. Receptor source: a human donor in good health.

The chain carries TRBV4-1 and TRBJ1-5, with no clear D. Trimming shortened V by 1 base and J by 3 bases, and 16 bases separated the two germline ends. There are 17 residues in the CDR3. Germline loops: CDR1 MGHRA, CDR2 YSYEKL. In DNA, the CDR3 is TGCGCCAGCAGCCAAGGAGGAGGAACAGCCAACAATCAGCCCCAGCATTTT. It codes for CASSQGGGTANNQPQHF.

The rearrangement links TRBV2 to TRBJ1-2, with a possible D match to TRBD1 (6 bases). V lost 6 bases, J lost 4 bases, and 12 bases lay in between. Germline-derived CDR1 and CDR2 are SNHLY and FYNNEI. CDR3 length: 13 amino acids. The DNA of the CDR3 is TGTGCCAGCAGGCCACAGGGAGTCTATGGCTACACCTTC. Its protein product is CASRPQGVYGYTF.

The CDR3 sequence is CASSSNRGMNTEAFF. Here the CDR3 DNA reads TGTGCCAGCAGCTCGAACAGGGGGATGAACACTGAAGCTTTCTTT. The genes are TRBV7-9 and TRBJ1-1, with TRBD1 identical over 8 bases. After removal of 4 bases from V and 0 bases from J, the junction contained 4 bases not matched to a gene. This CDR3 has 15 amino acids. Germline values: CDR1 SEHNR, CDR2 FQNEAQ (reference sequence). The whole variable domain, remainder taken from reference TRBV7-9 and TRBJ1-1, is DTGVSQNPRHKITKRGQNVTFRCDPISEHNRLYWYRQTLGQGPEFLTYFQNEAQLEKSRLLSDRFSAERPKGSFSTLEIQRTEQGDSAMYLCASSSNRGMNTEAFFGQGTRLTVV.

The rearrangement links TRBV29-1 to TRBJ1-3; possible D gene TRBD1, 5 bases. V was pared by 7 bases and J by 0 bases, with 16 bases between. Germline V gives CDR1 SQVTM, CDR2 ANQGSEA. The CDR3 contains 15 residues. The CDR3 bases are TGCAGCGCCGGGGAGGGACGGAACTCTGGAAACACCATATATTTT. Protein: CSAGEGRNSGNTIYF.

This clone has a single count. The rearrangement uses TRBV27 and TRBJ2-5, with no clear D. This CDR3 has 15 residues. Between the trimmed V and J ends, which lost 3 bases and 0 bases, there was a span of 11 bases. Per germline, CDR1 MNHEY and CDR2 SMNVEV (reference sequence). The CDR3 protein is CASSFIPTDQETQYF. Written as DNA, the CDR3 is TGTGCCAGCAGTTTCATCCCTACTGACCAAGAGACCCAGTACTTC.

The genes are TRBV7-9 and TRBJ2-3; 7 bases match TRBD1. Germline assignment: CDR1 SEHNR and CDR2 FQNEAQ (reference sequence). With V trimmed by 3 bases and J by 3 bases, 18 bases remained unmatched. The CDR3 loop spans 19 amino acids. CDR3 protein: CASSFPGPDRELRTDTQYF. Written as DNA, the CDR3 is TGTGCCAGCAGCTTTCCGGGCCCTGACAGGGAATTAAGAACAGATACGCAGTATTTT.

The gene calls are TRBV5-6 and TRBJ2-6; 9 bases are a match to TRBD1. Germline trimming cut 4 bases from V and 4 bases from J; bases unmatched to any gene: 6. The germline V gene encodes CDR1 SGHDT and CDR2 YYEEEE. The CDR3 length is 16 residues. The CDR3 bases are TGTGCCAGCAGCCCGGGACAGGGATTCGGGGCCAACGTCCTGACTTTC. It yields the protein CASSPGQGFGANVLTF.

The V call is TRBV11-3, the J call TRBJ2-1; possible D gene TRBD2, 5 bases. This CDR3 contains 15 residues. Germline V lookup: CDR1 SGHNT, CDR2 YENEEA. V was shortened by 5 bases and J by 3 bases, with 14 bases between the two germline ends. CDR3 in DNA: TGTGCCAGCAGCCAGAGGTCAGAGGGCTACAATGAGCAGTTCTTC. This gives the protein CASSQRSEGYNEQFF.

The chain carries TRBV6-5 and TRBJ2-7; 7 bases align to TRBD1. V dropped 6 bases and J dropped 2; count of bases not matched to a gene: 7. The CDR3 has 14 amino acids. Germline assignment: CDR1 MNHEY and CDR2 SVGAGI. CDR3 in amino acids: CASRVRRGTYEQYF. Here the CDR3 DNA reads TGTGCCAGCAGAGTACGCAGGGGGACCTACGAGCAGTACTTC.

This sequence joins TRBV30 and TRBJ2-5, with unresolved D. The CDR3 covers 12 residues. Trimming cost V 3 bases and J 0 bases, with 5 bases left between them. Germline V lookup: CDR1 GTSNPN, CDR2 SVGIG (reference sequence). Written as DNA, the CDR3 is TGTGCCTGGAGCCGTAACCAAGAGACCCAGTACTTC. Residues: CAWSRNQETQYF.

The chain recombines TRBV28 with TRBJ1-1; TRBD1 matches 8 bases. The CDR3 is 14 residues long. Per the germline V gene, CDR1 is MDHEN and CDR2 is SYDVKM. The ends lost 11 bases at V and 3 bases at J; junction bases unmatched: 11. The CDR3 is CAALGTGGYTEAFF. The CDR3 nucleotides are TGTGCCGCACTAGGAACAGGGGGGTACACTGAAGCTTTCTTT.

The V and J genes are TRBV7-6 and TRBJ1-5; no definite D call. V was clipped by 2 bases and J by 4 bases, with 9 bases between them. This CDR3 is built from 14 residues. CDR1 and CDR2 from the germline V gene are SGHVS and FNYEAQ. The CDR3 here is CASSLKGGNQPQHF. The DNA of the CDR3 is TGTGCCAGCAGCTTAAAAGGCGGAAATCAGCCCCAGCATTTT.

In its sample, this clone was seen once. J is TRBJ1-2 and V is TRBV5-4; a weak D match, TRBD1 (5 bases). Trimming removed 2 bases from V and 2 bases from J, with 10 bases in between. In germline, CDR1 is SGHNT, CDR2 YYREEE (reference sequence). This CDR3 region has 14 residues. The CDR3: CASSLWGVNYGYTF. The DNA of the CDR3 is TGTGCCAGCAGCTTATGGGGGGTAAACTATGGCTACACCTTC.

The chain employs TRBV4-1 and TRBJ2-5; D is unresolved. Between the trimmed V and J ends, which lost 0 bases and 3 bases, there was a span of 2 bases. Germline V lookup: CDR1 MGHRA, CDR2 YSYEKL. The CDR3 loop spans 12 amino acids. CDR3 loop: CASSQDKETQYF. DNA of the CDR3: TGCGCCAGCAGCCAAGATAAAGAGACCCAGTACTTC.

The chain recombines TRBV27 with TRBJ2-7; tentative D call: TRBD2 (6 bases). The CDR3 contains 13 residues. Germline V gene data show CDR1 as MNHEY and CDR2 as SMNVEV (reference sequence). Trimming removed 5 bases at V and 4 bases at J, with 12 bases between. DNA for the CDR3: TGTGCCAGCAGTCTGACGACTAGTTACGAGCAGTACTTC. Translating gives CASSLTTSYEQYF.

CDR3 in DNA: TGTGCCAGCAGTGAACCCACAGGGCCTAACTATGGCTACACCTTC. Encoded protein: CASSEPTGPNYGYTF. This chain links TRBV6-1 with TRBJ1-2, with D maybe TRBD1 (6 bases). The CDR3 runs to 15 residues. V dropped 2 bases and J dropped 0 bases, with 10 bases sitting between them. The V gene's germline CDR1 is MNHNS and CDR2 SASEGT.

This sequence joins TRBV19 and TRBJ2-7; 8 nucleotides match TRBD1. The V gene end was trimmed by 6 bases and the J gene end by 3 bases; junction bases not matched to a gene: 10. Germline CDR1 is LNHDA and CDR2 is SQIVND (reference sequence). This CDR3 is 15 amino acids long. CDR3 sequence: CASRVIQGGLYEQYF. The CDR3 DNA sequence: TGTGCCAGTAGAGTAATACAGGGGGGACTCTACGAGCAGTACTTC.

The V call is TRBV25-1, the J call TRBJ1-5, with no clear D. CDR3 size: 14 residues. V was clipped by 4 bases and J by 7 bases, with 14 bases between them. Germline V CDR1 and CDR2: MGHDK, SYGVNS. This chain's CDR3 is CASSVGAAGQPQHF. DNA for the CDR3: TGTGCCAGCAGTGTCGGCGCGGCGGGACAGCCCCAGCATTTT.

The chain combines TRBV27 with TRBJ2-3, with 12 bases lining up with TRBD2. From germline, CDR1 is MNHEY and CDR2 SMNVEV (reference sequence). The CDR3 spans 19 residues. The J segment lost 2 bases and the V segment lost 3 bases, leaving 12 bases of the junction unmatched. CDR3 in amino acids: CASSLPHQLAGGPTDTQYF. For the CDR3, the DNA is TGTGCCAGCAGTTTGCCCCACCAACTAGCGGGGGGACCCACAGATACGCAGTATTTT.

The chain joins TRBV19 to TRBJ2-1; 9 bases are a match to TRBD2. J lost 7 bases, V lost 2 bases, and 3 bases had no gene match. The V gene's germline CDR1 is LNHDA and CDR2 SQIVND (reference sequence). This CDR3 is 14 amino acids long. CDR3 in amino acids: CASSILAGTNEQFF. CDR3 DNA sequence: TGTGCCAGTAGTATACTAGCGGGGACTAATGAGCAGTTCTTC. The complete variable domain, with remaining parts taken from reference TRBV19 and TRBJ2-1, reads DGGITQSPKYLFRKEGQNVTLSCEQNLNHDAMYWYRQDPGQGLRLIYYSQIVNDFQKGDIAEGYSVSREKKESFPLTVTSAQKNPTAFYLCASSILAGTNEQFFGPGTRLTVL.

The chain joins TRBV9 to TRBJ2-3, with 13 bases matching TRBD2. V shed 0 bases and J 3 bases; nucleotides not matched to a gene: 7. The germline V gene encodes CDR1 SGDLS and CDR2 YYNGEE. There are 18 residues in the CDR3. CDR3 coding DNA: TGTGCCAGCAGCGTAGCAGAACGGACTAGCGGGAGAACAGATACGCAGTATTTT. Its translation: CASSVAERTSGRTDTQYF. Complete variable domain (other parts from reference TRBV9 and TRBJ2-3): DSGVTQTPKHLITATGQRVTLRCSPRSGDLSVYWYQQSLDQGLQFLIQYYNGEERAKGNILERFSAQQFPDLHSELNLSSLELGDSALYFCASSVAERTSGRTDTQYFGPGTRLTVL.

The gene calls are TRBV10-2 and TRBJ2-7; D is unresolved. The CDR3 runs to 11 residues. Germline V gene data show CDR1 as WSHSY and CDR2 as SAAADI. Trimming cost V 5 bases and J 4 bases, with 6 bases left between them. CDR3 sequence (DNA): TGCGCCAGCAGTAGCTTGTACGAGCAGTACTTC. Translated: CASSSLYEQYF.

This chain's CDR3 is CASTSDRVGGYTF. In nucleotides, the CDR3 is TGTGCCAGCACCTCGGACAGGGTGGGTGGCTACACCTTC. V usage is TRBV6-1 and J usage is TRBJ1-2; 8 nucleotides line up with TRBD1. Trimming took 7 bases from V and 7 from J; bases not matched to a gene: 8. This CDR3 comprises 13 residues. The germline V gene has CDR1 MNHNS and CDR2 SASEGT.

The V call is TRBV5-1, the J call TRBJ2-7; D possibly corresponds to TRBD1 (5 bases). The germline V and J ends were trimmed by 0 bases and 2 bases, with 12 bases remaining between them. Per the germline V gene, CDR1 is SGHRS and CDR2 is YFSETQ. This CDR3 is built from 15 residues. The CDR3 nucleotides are TGCGCCAGCAGCTTGGACGGCAGGGTAACCTACGAGCAGTACTTC. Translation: CASSLDGRVTYEQYF.